Presented here are 14 T cell receptor beta chains from one specimen sequenced in a study of human T cells and chemical hapten exposure. Each CDR3 protein gets one entry after TCRdb re-called the 5' RACE reads with MiXCR. This table has 130,000 or so distinct CDR3 sequences, 4.1% appearing once. Total RNA came from unfractionated whole blood. All receptors derive from a female donor in good health.

There are many counts of this clonotype. The chain joins TRBV7-9 to TRBJ1-6, with 7 bases that match TRBD1. CDR1 is SEHNR and CDR2 is FQNEAQ in the germline V gene (reference sequence). After removal of 4 bases from V and 12 bases from J, the junction contained 3 bases not matched to a gene. This CDR3 comprises 12 residues. CDR3 amino acids: CASSYQGGPLHF. The CDR3 DNA follows: TGTGCCAGCAGCTACCAGGGGGGACCCCTCCACTTT.

This clonotype was detected ten times or more. V is TRBV5-6 and J is TRBJ2-1, with TRBD2 matching over 8 bases. Unmatched junction bases numbered 7, after V lost 0 bases and J lost 2 bases. The CDR3 sequence is 17 residues long. CDR1 and CDR2 (germline): SGHDT, YYEEEE. For the CDR3, the DNA is TGTGCCAGCAGCTTGGGTAGACGGCGGGGGGCCTACAATGAGCAGTTCTTC. Translation gives CASSLGRRRGAYNEQFF.

This clonotype occurred many times. The V call is TRBV5-1, the J call TRBJ1-1, with TRBD1 matching over 7 bases. V lost 4 bases, J lost 4 bases, and 7 bases stayed unmatched. The CDR3 loop spans 14 amino acids. Germline V gives CDR1 SGHRS, CDR2 YFSETQ. CDR3 coding DNA: TGCGCCAGCAGCCATCCGGGACAGCCCACTGAAGCTTTCTTT. As protein: CASSHPGQPTEAFF.

This clonotype was detected many times. This chain joins TRBV7-9 and TRBJ1-4; D ambiguous. This CDR3 has 16 residues. The V gene's germline CDR1 is SEHNR and CDR2 FQNEAQ (reference sequence). V was shortened by 0 bases and J by 4 bases, with 12 bases between the two germline ends. This chain's CDR3 is CASSLASGEFNEKLFF. The CDR3 DNA sequence: TGTGCCAGCAGCTTAGCGTCCGGGGAGTTTAATGAAAAACTGTTTTTT.

This clonotype was observed a handful of times. The V and J genes are TRBV20-1 and TRBJ1-5; D is perhaps TRBD1 (5 bases). Per germline, CDR1 DFQATT and CDR2 SNEGSKA (reference sequence). The CDR3 sequence is 14 residues long. With 6 bases removed from V and 2 bases from J, the gap between germline ends came to 14 bases. The CDR3 region has the DNA TGCAGTGCAACTGACAGCAGCGGCAATCAGCCCCAGCATTTT. Its protein is CSATDSSGNQPQHF.

This clonotype was found many times. The chain joins TRBV5-1 to TRBJ2-4; possible D gene TRBD1, 8 bases. Germline V gene lookup returns CDR1 SGHRS and CDR2 YFSETQ. This CDR3 region has 24 residues. Trimming removed 2 bases at V and 0 bases at J, with 36 bases between. CDR3 residues: CASSFGPVREAGGPPALAKNIQYF. CDR3 nucleotides: TGCGCCAGCAGCTTCGGTCCCGTCCGGGAGGCAGGGGGCCCCCCAGCCTTAGCCAAAAACATTCAGTACTTC.

The sample holds many counts of this clonotype. The rearrangement links TRBV9 to TRBJ2-1, with 8 bases that match TRBD2. Germline lookup yields CDR1 SGDLS and CDR2 YYNGEE. CDR3 length: 16 amino acids. V was clipped by 4 bases and J by 10 bases; unmatched bases: 16. The CDR3 spells CASSPRFGGASWEQFF. Written as DNA, the CDR3 is TGTGCCAGCAGCCCACGTTTCGGGGGGGCCTCGTGGGAGCAGTTCTTC.

Many counts were recorded for this clonotype. V gene TRBV3-1 combines with J gene TRBJ2-5, with 7 bases identical to TRBD1. The CDR3 length is 15 residues. Germline trimming cut 4 bases from V and 0 bases from J; bases unmatched to any gene: 5. Per germline, CDR1 LGHDT and CDR2 YNNKEL (reference sequence). The CDR3 DNA reads as TGTGCCAGCAGCCCCGACAGGGAGTACCAAGAGACCCAGTACTTC. It translates to CASSPDREYQETQYF.

A few counts support this clonotype. The rearrangement joins TRBV4-2 to TRBJ1-5; 7 bases are shared with TRBD1. V shed 3 bases and J 5 bases; nucleotides not matched to a gene: 13. This CDR3 contains 17 residues. Germline loops: CDR1 LGHNA, CDR2 YNFKEQ. The CDR3: CASSQVKQGLWDQPQHF. DNA for the CDR3: TGTGCCAGCAGCCAGGTGAAACAGGGGCTTTGGGATCAGCCCCAGCATTTT.

This clonotype was detected only a few times. CDR3: CASSSGTGGNYGYTF. The DNA for the CDR3 is TGCGCCAGCAGCTCCGGGACAGGGGGTAACTATGGCTACACCTTC. V gene TRBV5-1 combines with J gene TRBJ1-2, with TRBD1 identical over 11 bases. Trimming removed 3 bases from V and 1 base from J; junction bases left unmatched: 2. CDR1 and CDR2 (germline): SGHRS, YFSETQ. The CDR3 totals 15 residues.

At least ten counts were recorded for this clonotype. The chain recombines TRBV9 with TRBJ1-3; D is possibly TRBD1 (5 bases). From germline, CDR1 is SGDLS and CDR2 YYNGEE. V gave up 0 bases and J gave up 0 bases, with 13 bases separating them. The CDR3 runs to 17 residues. CDR3 sequence reads: CASSVGGEGSSGNTIYF. CDR3 bases: TGTGCCAGCAGCGTAGGGGGAGAGGGGAGCTCTGGAAACACCATATATTTT.

This clonotype was observed a handful of times. The chain employs TRBV5-5 and TRBJ2-5; tentatively, D is TRBD1 (6 bases). Per the germline V gene, CDR1 is SGHKS and CDR2 is YYEKEE (reference sequence). V was pared by 1 base and J by 5 bases, with 6 bases between. The CDR3 spans 12 residues. The CDR3 protein is CASSLRGETQYF. CDR3 in DNA: TGTGCCAGCAGCTTGAGGGGGGAGACCCAGTACTTC.

This clonotype was detected ten times or more. This chain uses TRBV11-2 with TRBJ2-1; 8 positions match TRBD1. With 5 bases clipped from V and 7 bases from J, the junction kept 10 bases outside the gene matches. CDR3 size: 15 residues. The germline V gene has CDR1 SGHAT and CDR2 FQNNGV. The CDR3 sequence: CASSTTGTGRNEQFF. The CDR3 DNA follows: TGTGCCAGCAGCACCACCGGGACAGGACGGAATGAGCAGTTCTTC. Supplemented by reference TRBV11-2 and TRBJ2-1, the full variable domain reads EAGVAQSPRYKIIEKRQSVAFWCNPISGHATLYWYQQILGQGPKLLIQFQNNGVVDDSQLPKDRFSAERLKGVDSTLKIQPAKLEDSAVYLCASSTTGTGRNEQFFGPGTRLTVL.

There are many counts of this clonotype. The chain combines TRBV5-1 with TRBJ2-3; D remains unclear. V gave up 4 bases and J gave up 5 bases, with 11 bases separating them. Germline V CDR1 and CDR2: SGHRS, YFSETQ. This CDR3 region has 13 residues. The CDR3: CASSRITGDTQYF. The CDR3 DNA sequence: TGCGCCAGCAGCCGAATTACGGGAGATACGCAGTATTTT.